A single sample is the source of the 15 T cell receptor beta chains below, sequenced in a study of follicular helper T cells after annual influenza vaccination. Sequencing used immunoSEQ multiplex PCR; TCRdb keeps in-frame clones, though not all of them. This table holds about 10,000 clones, 70% to 90% found once. Stated time point: 2015-2016 season, 7 days after influenza vaccination. The input for sequencing was CXCR5+ CD38- circulating T follicular helper cells from blood, taken 7 days after influenza vaccination. Subset in this sample: circulating Tfh, non-naive CD4+CXCR5+PD-1+ (ICOS+CD38+ or ICOS-CD38-). The receptors come from an adult who received the influenza vaccine.

The chain couples TRBV19 to TRBJ1-1; D call uncertain. This CDR3 is built from 13 residues. Trimming took off 3 bases at V and 3 bases at J, with 8 bases between the two ends. Looked up from germline, CDR1 is LNHDA and CDR2 is SQIVND (reference sequence). This CDR3 reads CASSIQRDTEAFF. Written as DNA, the CDR3 is TGTGCCAGTAGTATCCAACGGGACACTGAAGCTTTCTTT.

The chain's CDR3 is CASSPYADREQYF. DNA for the CDR3: TGTGCCAGCTCACCGTATGCGGACCGTGAGCAGTACTTC. The rearrangement links TRBV18 to TRBJ2-7, with D unresolved. CDR3 length equals 13 residues. V dropped 3 bases and J dropped 7 bases, with 13 bases sitting between them. CDR1 is KGHSH, CDR2 LQKENI, per germline.

A single count supports this clone. J is TRBJ2-7 and V is TRBV7-2; 7 positions match TRBD1. Germline values: CDR1 SGHTA, CDR2 FQGNSA. The CDR3 runs 15 residues. The junction had 10 bases not matched to a gene; V was cut back by 5 bases and J by 3 bases. DNA for the CDR3: TGTGCCAGCAGCCGTACTGGACAGGAAAACTACGAGCAGTACTTC. This codes for CASSRTGQENYEQYF. The whole variable domain, remainder taken from reference TRBV7-2 and TRBJ2-7, is GAGVSQSPSNKVTEKGKDVELRCDPISGHTALYWYRQSLGQGLEFLIYFQGNSAPDKSGLPSDRFSAERTGGSVSTLTIQRTQQEDSAVYLCASSRTGQENYEQYFGPGTRLTVT.

V gene TRBV7-9 combines with J gene TRBJ1-5, with D uncertain. The CDR3 is 15 residues long. Trimming shortened V by 1 base and J by 6 bases, and 13 bases separated the two germline ends. Germline values: CDR1 SEHNR, CDR2 FQNEAQ (reference sequence). CDR3 DNA: TGTGCCAGCAGCTTAGATGTGACGGGGAGTCAGCCCCAGCATTTT. Translating gives CASSLDVTGSQPQHF.

The chain links TRBV4-2 to TRBJ1-5, with TRBD1 as a possible D gene (5 bases). The CDR3 length is 15 residues. Germline V gene lookup returns CDR1 LGHNA and CDR2 YNFKEQ. The V and J ends lost 0 bases and 2 bases respectively, with 8 bases between them. CDR3 nucleotides: TGTGCCAGCAGCCAAGATGGAGGGGGCAATCAGCCCCAGCATTTT. Translating it yields CASSQDGGGNQPQHF.

The chain combines TRBV14 with TRBJ2-1; TRBD1 is a possible D gene (5 bases). There are 18 residues in the CDR3. V was pared by 1 base and J by 6 bases, with 22 bases between. CDR1 and CDR2 (germline): SGHDN, FVKESK. The chain's CDR3 is CASSQANVWQGNSNEQFF. The CDR3 DNA follows: TGTGCCAGCAGCCAAGCTAATGTGTGGCAGGGAAACTCCAATGAGCAGTTCTTC.

V gene TRBV4-3 combines with J gene TRBJ2-1; 10 positions match TRBD2. Germline V gene lookup returns CDR1 LGHNA and CDR2 YSLEER. V trimming: 0 bases; J trimming: 2 bases; junction bases outside the gene matches: 4. The CDR3 covers 17 residues. As DNA, the CDR3 is TGCGCCAGCAGCCAAGATTTAGCGGGGGGCCCCTACAATGAGCAGTTCTTC. This codes for CASSQDLAGGPYNEQFF.

Regarding this clone: Germline is not matched at one junction end, which may reflect a read error. This chain links TRBV7-9 with TRBJ2-5, with D perhaps matching TRBD1 or TRBD2 (6 bases each). The CDR3 has 17 residues. CDR1 is SEHNR, CDR2 FQNEAQ, per germline (reference sequence). The CDR3 DNA follows: TGTGCCAGCAGCCTAGCGTCAGGGGCGAGAGGGAAAGAGACCCAGTACTTC. Protein product: CASSLASGARGKETQYF.

The CDR3 DNA is TGTGCCAGCAGCCCTCTAGCGAGGAATGAGCAGTTCTTC. It codes for CASSPLARNEQFF. The rearrangement uses TRBV6-1 and TRBJ2-1; maybe TRBD2 (6 bases). Trimming removed 6 bases at V and 7 bases at J, with 13 bases between. The CDR3 runs to 13 residues. Germline CDR1 is MNHNS and CDR2 is SASEGT.

This chain links TRBV5-1 with TRBJ1-1; TRBD1 is a possible D gene (6 bases). Per germline, CDR1 SGHRS and CDR2 YFSETQ. V was trimmed by 4 bases and J by 0 bases, leaving 7 bases between them. The CDR3 is 13 amino acids. The CDR3 loop reads CASSRDMNTEAFF. In DNA form, the CDR3 reads TGCGCCAGCAGCCGGGACATGAACACTGAAGCTTTCTTT.

The V gene is TRBV18, the J gene TRBJ2-2; D is unresolved. V lost 3 bases and J 1 base, leaving 3 bases between the germline ends. The CDR3 spans 13 residues. The germline V gene encodes CDR1 KGHSH and CDR2 LQKENI. The CDR3, as DNA: TGTGCCAGCTCACCCGAGAACACCGGGGAGCTGTTTTTT. This translates into CASSPENTGELFF.

This clone came up a few times. The chain employs TRBV5-1 and TRBJ1-1; D may be TRBD1 (5 bases). Germline V gene lookup returns CDR1 SGHRS and CDR2 YFSETQ. This CDR3 comprises 15 residues. V dropped 5 bases and J dropped 0 bases, with 14 bases sitting between them. The CDR3 sequence is CASRIQAEMNTEAFF. DNA of the CDR3: TGCGCCAGCAGGATACAGGCGGAGATGAACACTGAAGCTTTCTTT.

The genes are TRBV19 and TRBJ2-2; TRBD2 might be the D (5 bases). Trimming cost V 7 bases and J 1 base, with 10 bases left between them. CDR1 is LNHDA and CDR2 is SQIVND in the germline V gene (reference sequence). The CDR3 is 14 amino acids. CDR3 sequence (DNA): TGTGCCAGTACCATGGCGGGGAACACCGGGGAGCTGTTTTTT. Translated, it gives CASTMAGNTGELFF.

The chain joins TRBV7-8 to TRBJ1-2; no definite D call. The germline CDR1 and CDR2 sequences are SGHVS and FQNEAQ. The CDR3 contains 15 residues. Between the trimmed V and J ends, which lost 4 bases and 0 bases, there was a span of 12 bases. The CDR3 region is CASSYGWSANYGYTF. The DNA for the CDR3 is TGTGCCAGCAGCTACGGTTGGTCTGCTAACTATGGCTACACCTTC.

The table lists this clone with a count of one. This chain uses TRBV4-3 with TRBJ2-3; no firm D call. The germline CDR1 and CDR2 sequences are LGHNA and YSLEER. The CDR3 spans 13 residues. The V gene lost 0 bases and the J gene lost 5 bases, with 6 bases spanning the gap. Here the CDR3 DNA reads TGCGCCAGCAGCCAAGACGGCCAAGATACGCAGTATTTT. The encoded protein is CASSQDGQDTQYF.